This entry features one TCR beta chain sequence. This clone was counted once. Its specific antigen is unknown. One base away there is no much larger clone; base qualities are not given. The immunoSEQ Assay, a bias-controlled multiplex PCR, was used to amplify TCRbeta CDR3 regions from genomic DNA. The original methods were these. Nucleated cell counts per sample were estimated from amplification of reference gene primers within the assay. To quantify the absolute abundance of each unique TCRbeta CDR3 rearrangement, sequence reads were collapsed and filtered. For each sample, productive Simpson clonality was calculated as the square root of Simpson's diversity index over productive rearrangements. What TCRdb holds here is the immuneACCESS table cut down to in-frame rearrangements. Part of the clones is not present; checked against another copy, under half of the missing clones reflect an unresolved V gene, and the others are unexplained. That table furnishes V, J and clone size, whereas the DNA furnished D and trimming. Within this sample are 280,000 or so clones, with around 82% of them counted one time only. Around 10% of the sample goes to the ten largest clones.

V ends up 0 bases short and J 3 bases short, with an unmatched junction base count of 4. CDR1 is given as SGHTA and CDR2 as FQGNSA, both from the germline V gene. Its CDR3 holds 16 amino acids, cysteine through phenylalanine. The retained sequence is limited to the CDR3, 48 bases, with the frame set at the first base. These data are taken from a study of blood T cell repertoires in COVID-19 (dated by TCRdb to the early 2020s). Looking at the study overall: Samples covering the acute and convalescent phases of COVID-19 were provided by collaborators in the United States, Italy and Spain. The samples were drawn from the first 160 participants of the ongoing ImmuneRACE study and from 1,254 subjects provided by 6 global collaborators. The material from the prospective study consisted of cDNA or gDNA derived from T cells, B-cell-depleted T cells, or PBMCs. The repertoires were released in a freely available public database meant as a resource for research on the immune response to SARS-CoV-2. Nearly every sample came with metadata listing a de-identified subject ID, COVID-19 status, age in years and sex. HLA class I and class II types, where available, came from metadata supplied by the sample provider rather than from assay-based typing. Deeply sampled blood TCRbeta repertoires from subjects exposed to, actively infected with, or recovered from COVID-19 were included in the dataset. Broad study findings and their caveats: Clinical and demographic metadata were provided uncurated, with the amount varying by source and participant.

Samples from volunteer blood donors who had recovered from COVID-19 were contributed by a second Seattle source. Collaborating institutions collected whole blood in K2EDTA tubes following their own protocols. For TCRbeta analysis, collaborators shipped samples in one of three forms: frozen whole blood, isolated PBMCs, or DNA extracted from either of those sample types. The chain is made from TRBV7-2 and TRBJ2-1; 8 central nucleotides agree with TRBD2. The receptor was isolated from a woman aged 45 to 65 who had recovered from COVID-19. The sample consisted of peripheral blood. The DNA sequence is as follows: TGTGCCAGCAGCTTAGCGCCCAGCGGGGGCTACAATGAGCAGTTCTTC. It is translated as CASSLAPSGGYNEQFF.